The 26 T cell receptor beta chains given below trace back to one sample, sequenced in a study of graft-versus-host responses after intestinal transplantation. No antigen has been identified for these receptors. The protocol was immunoSEQ multiplex PCR, while the TCRdb copy is restricted to in-frame clones and leaves out a portion. Of around 45,000 clones in the sample, about nine tenths were seen once. Here the sequenced sample was unstimulated CD4+ T cells sorted from spleen or lymph node cells, taken before transplant. The receptors derive from a human donor who was the organ donor for an intestinal transplant.

Note on this clone: The sample contains more than one DNA sequence encoding this CDR3. The chain carries TRBV19 and TRBJ2-1, with 10 bases that match TRBD2. This CDR3 contains 14 residues. After removal of 3 bases from V and 7 bases from J, the junction contained 3 bases not matched to a gene. Per the germline V gene, CDR1 is LNHDA and CDR2 is SQIVND (reference sequence). The CDR3: CASSILAGVNEQFF. CDR3 sequence (DNA): TGTGCCAGTAGTATTCTAGCGGGAGTGAATGAGCAGTTCTTC.

The rearrangement joins TRBV9 to TRBJ2-3; 8 bases are a match to TRBD2. Germline V lookup: CDR1 SGDLS, CDR2 YYNGEE. Losses at the gene ends were 0 bases for V and 5 bases for J; bases not matched to a gene: 2. The CDR3 has 14 amino acids. CDR3 DNA sequence: TGTGCCAGCAGCGTAGCCGGGAGGGTAGATACGCAGTATTTT. Translation gives CASSVAGRVDTQYF.

This chain connects TRBV28 to TRBJ1-1; D is unclear. This CDR3 comprises 13 residues. V lost 3 bases, J lost 3 bases, and 8 bases lay in between. From germline, CDR1 is MDHEN and CDR2 SYDVKM. CDR3 protein: CASSLGTYTEAFF. DNA for the CDR3: TGTGCCAGCAGTTTGGGCACTTACACTGAAGCTTTCTTT.

The gene calls are TRBV6-1 and TRBJ1-5; perhaps TRBD1 as D (5 bases). The ends were cut back, 4 bases at V and 3 bases at J, with 10 bases in the middle. The length of the CDR3 is 14 residues. Germline V gene data show CDR1 as MNHNS and CDR2 as SASEGT. CDR3 DNA sequence: TGTGCCAGCAGTGTCGGGGGGAACAATCAGCCCCAGCATTTT. Protein sequence: CASSVGGNNQPQHF.

The gene calls are TRBV18 and TRBJ2-3; 10 nucleotides align to TRBD2. The germline V gene encodes CDR1 KGHSH and CDR2 LQKENI. The CDR3 sequence is 18 residues long. V trimming: 3 bases; J trimming: 1 base; junction bases outside the gene matches: 10. DNA for the CDR3: TGTGCCAGCTCACCGCGTGGGCCCGGGACTAGCGGCACAGATACGCAGTATTTT. It translates to CASSPRGPGTSGTDTQYF.

The genes are TRBV28 and TRBJ1-2, with a possible D match to TRBD1 (5 bases). Germline V gene lookup returns CDR1 MDHEN and CDR2 SYDVKM. V was trimmed by 3 bases and J by 3 bases, leaving 8 bases between them. The CDR3 has 13 residues. This CDR3 is CASSFGGYYGYTF. The CDR3 DNA reads TGTGCCAGCAGTTTCGGGGGGTACTATGGCTACACCTTC.

This clone appeared a few times. CDR3 DNA sequence: TGTGCCAGCAGCTTAGGCGGACTAGCGGTAGAGACCCAGTACTTC. Encoded protein: CASSLGGLAVETQYF. The rearrangement links TRBV11-2 to TRBJ2-5; 10 positions agree with TRBD2. Trimming removed 1 base from V and 4 bases from J; junction bases left unmatched: 3. Germline CDR1 and CDR2: SGHAT and FQNNGV. The CDR3 extends over 15 amino acids.

The chain links TRBV20-1 to TRBJ2-7; tentatively, D is TRBD1 or TRBD2 (5 bases each). The CDR3 spans 11 residues. CDR1 is DFQATT, CDR2 SNEGSKA, per germline (reference sequence). The CDR3 coding sequence is TGCAGCTCCATGGGGGCCTACGAGCAGTACTTC. This codes for CSSMGAYEQYF.

Turning to this clone: One end of the junction fails to match germline, which may point to a read error. The J gene is TRBJ1-1, the V gene TRBV25-1, with D unclear. Germline V gene sequence: CDR1 MGHDK, CDR2 SYGVNS. The CDR3 has 15 amino acids. CDR3 bases: TGTGCCAGCAGTACGGGCCAGAGAAAGAACGCTGAAGCTTTCTTT. This gives the protein CASSTGQRKNAEAFF.

The rearrangement uses TRBV6-1 and TRBJ2-6; D not certain. Germline assignment: CDR1 MNHNS and CDR2 SASEGT. The V and J ends lost 3 bases and 1 base respectively, with 1 base between them. CDR3 size: 13 residues. The CDR3 sequence: CASSESGANVLTF. CDR3 DNA sequence: TGTGCCAGCAGTGAGTCTGGGGCCAACGTCCTGACTTTC.

The rearrangement uses TRBV5-6 and TRBJ1-2; the D is unclear. V gave up 4 bases and J gave up 6 bases, with 16 bases separating them. The CDR3 length is 14 residues. The germline gives CDR1 SGHDT, CDR2 YYEEEE. CDR3 coding DNA: TGTGCCAGCAGCCCCGGGCCTTTTAAGGATGGCTACACCTTC. Its protein is CASSPGPFKDGYTF.

The chain carries TRBV28 and TRBJ1-1; no firm D call. Germline V gene lookup returns CDR1 MDHEN and CDR2 SYDVKM. Trimming removed 5 bases from V and 1 base from J, with 8 bases in between. This CDR3 is 13 amino acids long. The CDR3 DNA sequence: TGTGCCAGCAGTCCGTGGGAGAACACTGAAGCTTTCTTT. Translating gives CASSPWENTEAFF.

The CDR3 spells CASSRTSGRMGSYNEQFF. DNA for the CDR3: TGTGCCAGCAGCCGGACTAGCGGGAGGATGGGCTCCTACAATGAGCAGTTCTTC. The V gene is TRBV7-9, the J gene TRBJ2-1; 14 nucleotides line up with TRBD2. Trimming took 5 bases from V and 0 from J; bases not matched to a gene: 6. The germline V gene encodes CDR1 SEHNR and CDR2 FQNEAQ (reference sequence). The CDR3 length is 18 residues.

The gene calls are TRBV4-1 and TRBJ1-6, with D possibly being TRBD1 (6 bases). V was cut by 0 bases and J by 9 bases, with 6 bases left in between. CDR1 is MGHRA and CDR2 is YSYEKL in the germline V gene. There are 13 residues in the CDR3. The CDR3 here is CASSQDRGSPLHF. CDR3 coding DNA: TGCGCCAGCAGCCAAGACAGGGGTTCACCCCTCCACTTT.

The V and J genes are TRBV5-1 and TRBJ2-1, with 8 bases that match TRBD2. Germline CDR1 is SGHRS and CDR2 is YFSETQ. The CDR3 spans 15 residues. The V segment lost 0 bases and the J segment 4 bases; nucleotides outside the gene matches: 3. CDR3 sequence (DNA): TGCGCCAGCAGCTTGGCTATAGCGGGGTACAATGAGCAGTTCTTC. This gives the protein CASSLAIAGYNEQFF.

The chain recombines TRBV28 with TRBJ1-2, with D unresolved. The CDR3 has 14 amino acids. Germline loops: CDR1 MDHEN, CDR2 SYDVKM. The V and J ends lost 5 bases and 3 bases respectively, with 13 bases between them. For the CDR3, the DNA is TGTGCCAGCAGTACCCATAGAAGCTACTATGGCTACACCTTC. Its translation is CASSTHRSYYGYTF.

This clone was picked up one time. The chain uses TRBV23-1 and TRBJ2-6; D remains unclear. TRBV23-1 is placed among ORFs of uncertain function. V lost 2 bases and J lost 0, with 14 bases in between. This CDR3 is built from 18 residues. CDR3 sequence: CASSQGPTAASGANVLTF. The CDR3 DNA reads TGCGCCAGCAGTCAAGGTCCGACCGCGGCCTCTGGGGCCAACGTCCTGACTTTC.

The chain is built from TRBV10-1 and TRBJ1-6; D possibly corresponds to TRBD1 (5 bases). Trimming took off 6 bases at V and 7 bases at J, with 10 bases between the two ends. The germline CDR1 and CDR2 sequences are WNHNN and SYGVQD (reference sequence). This CDR3 is built from 13 residues. The CDR3 reads CASRTQGNSPLHF. In DNA, the CDR3 is TGCGCCAGCAGAACCCAGGGAAATTCACCCCTCCACTTT.

The chain recombines TRBV7-3 with TRBJ2-5, with no clear D. V lost 1 base and J 1 base, leaving 10 bases between the germline ends. The germline CDR1 and CDR2 sequences are SGHTA and FQGTGA. This CDR3 is 15 amino acids long. The CDR3 bases are TGTGCCAGCAGCTTAAGTGGGCAGGCCCAAGAGACCCAGTACTTC. As protein: CASSLSGQAQETQYF.

The CDR3 DNA reads TGTGCCTGGAGTGCGAGGGGGGCTGCTGAAGCTTTCTTT. Its translation: CAWSARGAAEAFF. The chain couples TRBV30 to TRBJ1-1, with D maybe TRBD1 (6 bases). Germline assignment: CDR1 GTSNPN and CDR2 SVGIG (reference sequence). The CDR3 contains 13 residues. V was clipped by 1 base and J by 6 bases, with 12 bases between them. Using reference TRBV30 and TRBJ1-1 for the parts outside the CDR3, the full variable domain is SQTIHQWPATLVQPVGSPLSLECTVEGTSNPNLYWYRQAAGRGLQLLFYSVGIGQISSEVPQNLSASRPQDRQFILSSKKLLLSDSGFYLCAWSARGAAEAFFGQGTRLTVV.

The rearrangement uses TRBV27 and TRBJ1-6, with D possibly matching TRBD1 (5 bases). This CDR3 comprises 14 residues. The V gene's germline CDR1 is MNHEY and CDR2 SMNVEV (reference sequence). The V end was cut by 3 bases, the J end by 5 bases, with 8 bases between. The CDR3 reads CASSLRGNNSPLHF. The CDR3 DNA is TGTGCCAGCAGTTTGAGGGGTAATAATTCACCCCTCCACTTT.

V is TRBV25-1 and J is TRBJ2-5; 10 bases are a match to TRBD2. The CDR3 runs to 17 residues. CDR1 and CDR2 (germline): MGHDK, SYGVNS. The junction had 6 bases not matched to a gene; V was cut back by 1 base and J by 1 base. CDR3 sequence (DNA): TGTGCCAGCAGTGAATCCCCTAGCGGGGGAACCCAAGAGACCCAGTACTTC. Translated: CASSESPSGGTQETQYF.

The chain uses TRBV13 and TRBJ2-1; TRBD2 is a possible D gene (6 bases). CDR1 PRHDT and CDR2 FYEKMQ come from the germline V gene (reference sequence). The V end lost 4 bases, the J end lost 4 bases, and 20 bases lay between the germline ends. CDR3 length equals 17 residues. As DNA, the CDR3 is TGTGCCAGCAGCTCCGGAATGGGGGTGGGGACTTACAATGAGCAGTTCTTC. The encoded protein is CASSSGMGVGTYNEQFF.

The V and J genes are TRBV5-1 and TRBJ2-5, with 11 bases identical to TRBD2. Trimming cost V 2 bases and J 2 bases; bases outside gene matches: 2. The germline CDR1 and CDR2 sequences are SGHRS and YFSETQ. The CDR3 runs 15 residues. DNA for the CDR3: TGCGCCAGCAGCTTCCTAGCGGGAGGACAAGAGACCCAGTACTTC. Translation: CASSFLAGGQETQYF. The whole variable domain, filled in from reference TRBV5-1 and TRBJ2-5, reads KAGVTQTPRYLIKTRGQQVTLSCSPISGHRSVSWYQQTPGQGLQFLFEYFSETQRNKGNFPGRFSGRQFSNSRSEMNVSTLELGDSALYLCASSFLAGGQETQYFGPGTRLLVL.

This sequence joins TRBV9 and TRBJ2-1; 13 positions match TRBD2. CDR3 size: 17 residues. Germline CDR1 and CDR2: SGDLS and YYNGEE. The ends lost 4 bases at V and 5 bases at J; junction bases unmatched: 9. As DNA, the CDR3 is TGTGCCAGCAGCCCCCGCTCGGGGACTAGCGGGAACAATGAGCAGTTCTTC. It encodes CASSPRSGTSGNNEQFF.

The CDR3 protein is CASSAWTNTEAFF. In DNA, the CDR3 is TGTGCCAGCAGCGCCTGGACGAACACTGAAGCTTTCTTT. V and J are TRBV9 and TRBJ1-1; D is unclear. The CDR3 is 13 residues long. Germline V gene sequence: CDR1 SGDLS, CDR2 YYNGEE. V was pared by 3 bases and J by 1 base, with 7 bases between.